This T cell receptor beta chain came from a study of blood T cell repertoires in COVID-19. Assay: immunoSEQ multiplex PCR; the TCRdb copy retains only in-frame clones and omits some. The table shows some 40,000 clones, with roughly 91% occurring only once. This CDR3 is built from 16 residues. Trimming removed 4 bases from V and 5 bases from J; junction bases left unmatched: 6. Germline CDR1 and CDR2: KGHDR and SFDVKD. This clone has a single count. Sequencing was done on a sample of peripheral blood. The chain couples TRBV24-1 to TRBJ1-5, with TRBD1 matching over 11 bases. The source is a human donor in a cohort sampled during active COVID-19. The CDR3 DNA reads TGTGCCACCAGTGAAGGGGACAGGGGGTACGATCAGCCCCAGCATTTT. Translation: CATSEGDRGYDQPQHF.